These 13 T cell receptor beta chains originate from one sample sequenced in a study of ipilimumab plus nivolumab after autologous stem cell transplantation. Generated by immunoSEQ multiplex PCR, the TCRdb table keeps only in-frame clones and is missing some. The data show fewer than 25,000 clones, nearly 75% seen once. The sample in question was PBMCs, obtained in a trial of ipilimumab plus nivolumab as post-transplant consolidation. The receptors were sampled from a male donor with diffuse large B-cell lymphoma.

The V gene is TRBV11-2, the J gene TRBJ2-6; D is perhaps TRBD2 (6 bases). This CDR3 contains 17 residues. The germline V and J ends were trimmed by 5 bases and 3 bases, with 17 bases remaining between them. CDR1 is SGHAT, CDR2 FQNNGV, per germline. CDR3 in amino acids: CASSRGILSGGANVLTF. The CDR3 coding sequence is TGTGCCAGCAGCCGCGGGATACTTAGCGGTGGGGCCAACGTCCTGACTTTC. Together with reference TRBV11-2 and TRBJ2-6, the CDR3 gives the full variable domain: EAGVAQSPRYKIIEKRQSVAFWCNPISGHATLYWYQQILGQGPKLLIQFQNNGVVDDSQLPKDRFSAERLKGVDSTLKIQPAKLEDSAVYLCASSRGILSGGANVLTFGAGSRLTVL.

The CDR3 is CASSFYGGPYEQYF. CDR3 bases: TGTGCCAGCAGCTTTTATGGCGGGCCCTACGAGCAGTACTTC. This chain joins TRBV5-4 and TRBJ2-7; possibly TRBD2 for D (5 bases). The CDR3 has 14 amino acids. V gave up 2 bases and J gave up 2 bases, with 11 bases separating them. Germline CDR1 SGHNT, CDR2 YYREEE (reference sequence).

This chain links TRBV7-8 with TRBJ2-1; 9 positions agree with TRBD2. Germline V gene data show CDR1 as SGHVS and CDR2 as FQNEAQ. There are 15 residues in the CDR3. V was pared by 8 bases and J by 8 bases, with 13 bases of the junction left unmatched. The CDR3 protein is CASALGGGRADEQFF. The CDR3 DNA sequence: TGTGCCAGCGCCCTCGGGGGCGGGAGGGCCGATGAGCAGTTCTTC.

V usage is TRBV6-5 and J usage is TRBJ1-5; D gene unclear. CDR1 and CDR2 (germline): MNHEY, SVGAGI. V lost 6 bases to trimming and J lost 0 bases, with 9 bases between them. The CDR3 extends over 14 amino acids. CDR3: CASRSSYSNQPQHF. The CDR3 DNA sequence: TGTGCCAGCAGATCCTCGTATAGCAATCAGCCCCAGCATTTT.

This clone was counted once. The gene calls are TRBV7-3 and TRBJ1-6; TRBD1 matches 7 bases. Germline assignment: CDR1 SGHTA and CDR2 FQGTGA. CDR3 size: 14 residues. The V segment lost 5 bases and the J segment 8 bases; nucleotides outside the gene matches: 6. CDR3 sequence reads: CASSISDRDSPLHF. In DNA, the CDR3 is TGTGCCAGCAGCATCTCTGACAGGGATTCACCCCTCCACTTT.

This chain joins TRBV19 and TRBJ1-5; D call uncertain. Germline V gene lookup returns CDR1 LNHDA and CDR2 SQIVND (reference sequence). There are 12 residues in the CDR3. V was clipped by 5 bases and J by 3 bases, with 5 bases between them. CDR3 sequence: CASSLLNQPQHF. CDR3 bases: TGTGCCAGTAGTCTTCTCAATCAGCCCCAGCATTTT.

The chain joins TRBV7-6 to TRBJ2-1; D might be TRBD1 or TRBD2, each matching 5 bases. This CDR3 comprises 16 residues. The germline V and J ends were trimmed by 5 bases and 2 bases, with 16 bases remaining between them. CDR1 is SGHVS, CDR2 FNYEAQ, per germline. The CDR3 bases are TGTGCCAGCAGCCCGAAGCCCGGGGACCCCTACAATGAGCAGTTCTTC. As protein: CASSPKPGDPYNEQFF.

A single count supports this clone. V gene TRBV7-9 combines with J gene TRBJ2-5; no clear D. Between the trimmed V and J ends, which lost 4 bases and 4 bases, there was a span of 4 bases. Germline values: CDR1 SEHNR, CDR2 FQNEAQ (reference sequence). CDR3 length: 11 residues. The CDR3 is CASSSGETQYF. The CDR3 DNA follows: TGTGCCAGCAGCTCGGGAGAGACCCAGTACTTC.

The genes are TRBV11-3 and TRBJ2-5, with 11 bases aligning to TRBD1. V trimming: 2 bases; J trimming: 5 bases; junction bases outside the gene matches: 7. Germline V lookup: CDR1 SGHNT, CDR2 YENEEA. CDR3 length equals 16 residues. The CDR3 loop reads CASSLYGQGASETQYF. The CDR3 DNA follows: TGTGCCAGCAGCTTATACGGACAGGGGGCCAGTGAGACCCAGTACTTC. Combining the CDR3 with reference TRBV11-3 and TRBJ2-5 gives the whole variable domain EAGVVQSPRYKIIEKKQPVAFWCNPISGHNTLYWYLQNLGQGPELLIRYENEEAVDDSQLPKDRFSAERLKGVDSTLKIQPAELGDSAVYLCASSLYGQGASETQYFGPGTRLLVL.

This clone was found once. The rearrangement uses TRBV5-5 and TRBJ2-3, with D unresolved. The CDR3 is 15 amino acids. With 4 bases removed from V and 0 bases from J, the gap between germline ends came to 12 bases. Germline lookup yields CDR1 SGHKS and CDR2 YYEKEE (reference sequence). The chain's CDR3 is CASSRNYRSTDTQYF. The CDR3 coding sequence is TGTGCCAGCAGCAGGAACTACCGTAGCACAGATACGCAGTATTTT.

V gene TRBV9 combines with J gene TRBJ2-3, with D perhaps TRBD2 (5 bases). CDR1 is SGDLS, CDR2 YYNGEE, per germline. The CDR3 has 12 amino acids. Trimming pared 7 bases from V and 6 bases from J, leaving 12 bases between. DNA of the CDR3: TGTGCCAGCGCGCGGCGGGCCGATACGCAGTATTTT. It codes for CASARRADTQYF.

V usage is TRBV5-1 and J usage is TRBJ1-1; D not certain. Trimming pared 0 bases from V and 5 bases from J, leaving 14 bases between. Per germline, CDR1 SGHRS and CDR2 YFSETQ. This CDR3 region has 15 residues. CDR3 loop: CASSLAGSTGTEAFF. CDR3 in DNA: TGCGCCAGCAGCTTGGCCGGCTCCACGGGAACTGAAGCTTTCTTT.

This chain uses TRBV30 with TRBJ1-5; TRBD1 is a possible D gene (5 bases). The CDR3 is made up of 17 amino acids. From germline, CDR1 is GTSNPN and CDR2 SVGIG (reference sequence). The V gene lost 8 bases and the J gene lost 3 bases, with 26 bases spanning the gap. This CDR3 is CAPKATVRGEYNQPQHF. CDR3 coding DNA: TGTGCCCCCAAGGCCACCGTAAGAGGGGAATACAATCAGCCCCAGCATTTT.